The 18 T cell receptor beta chains reported below all come from one sample, sequenced in a study of shared clonotypes between healthy human individuals (dated by TCRdb to 2018 to 2021). The library was produced with the immunoSEQ multiplex PCR assay. What TCRdb holds here is the immuneACCESS table cut down to in-frame rearrangements. Part of the clones is not present; checked against another copy, under half of the missing clones reflect an unresolved V gene, and the others are unexplained. A total of 1.5 million to 2.5 million clones appear in this sample, 85% to 95% of them only once. The ten biggest clones cover 0.95% to 1.5% of the sample. For the CD8 naive samples, CD45RO-negative cells were positively selected for CCR7, yielding a CD45RA+CCR7+ population from which TemRA cells were excluded. The specimen sequenced was naive CD8+ T cells sorted from blood. This sample's cell subset or site label indicates: CD45RA+CCR7+. The source of these receptors is a man in his late teens or twenties in good health.

CDR3 region: CASSLGTAFTPANTEAFF. For the CDR3, the DNA is TGTGCCAGCAGCCTCGGGACGGCATTTACCCCGGCCAACACTGAAGCTTTCTTT. This rearrangement joins TRBV7-9 to TRBJ1-1; tentatively, D is TRBD1 (5 bases). The length of the CDR3 is 18 residues. Trimming left V 5 bases short and J 2 bases short, with 24 bases between. Germline V lookup: CDR1 SEHNR, CDR2 FQNEAQ (reference sequence).

Concerning this clone: Other DNA sequences in the sample encode the same CDR3. This sequence joins TRBV27 and TRBJ2-7; a weak D match, TRBD1 (5 bases). Germline V gene lookup returns CDR1 MNHEY and CDR2 SMNVEV (reference sequence). CDR3 length: 13 residues. V was trimmed by 3 bases and J by 3 bases, leaving 9 bases between them. The CDR3 DNA follows: TGTGCCAGCAGTTTCCTCGACAGCTACGAGCAGTACTTC. Translation: CASSFLDSYEQYF.

The V and J genes are TRBV7-9 and TRBJ1-2; D call uncertain. Germline CDR1 reads SEHNR; CDR2 reads FQNEAQ (reference sequence). Trimming left V 4 bases short and J 8 bases short, with 14 bases between. This CDR3 has 13 residues. Written as DNA, the CDR3 is TGTGCCAGCAGCTCCGACGAGCCGCGGGGCTACACCTTC. Its translation is CASSSDEPRGYTF.

This chain joins TRBV6-6 and TRBJ2-7; 11 positions agree with TRBD2. V shed 2 bases, J shed 0 bases, and the junction held 3 bases outside the gene matches. Germline V gives CDR1 MNHNY, CDR2 SVGAGI (reference sequence). The CDR3 length is 16 residues. The CDR3 nucleotides read TGTGCCAGCAGTTACCCCGGACTAGCGGGCTCCTACGAGCAGTACTTC. It yields the protein CASSYPGLAGSYEQYF.

The genes are TRBV7-2 and TRBJ2-1, with D perhaps TRBD1 (6 bases). The CDR3 is 12 amino acids. From germline, CDR1 is SGHTA and CDR2 FQGNSA. V lost 5 bases and J lost 4, with 6 bases in between. The CDR3 sequence is CASSTGYNEQFF. CDR3 in DNA: TGTGCCAGCAGCACAGGGTACAATGAGCAGTTCTTC.

The chain has TRBV21-1 and TRBJ2-1; the listed D gene, TRBD1, was not tested against the DNA. TRBV21-1 is recorded as a pseudogene. The CDR3 runs to 15 residues. The CDR3 DNA sequence: TGTGCCAGCAGCCCTGGACGGGGACAATACAATGAGCAGTTCTTC. It encodes CASSPGRGQYNEQFF.

V usage is TRBV21-1 and J usage is TRBJ2-1; TRBD2 reflects the table's D call only, with no check against the DNA. TRBV21-1 is given as a pseudogene. This CDR3 spans 16 amino acids. In nucleotides, the CDR3 is TGTGCCAGCAGCAAAGATTCAGCGGGAGGGCTATGGGAGCAGTTCTTC. It encodes CASSKDSAGGLWEQFF.

The chain employs TRBV5-5 and TRBJ2-7; D tentatively fits TRBD1 or TRBD2 (5 bases each). V lost 3 bases, J lost 1 base, and 8 bases lay in between. The CDR3 runs 13 residues. Germline CDR1 SGHKS, CDR2 YYEKEE (reference sequence). CDR3 region: CASSWGPSYEQYF. The CDR3 DNA follows: TGTGCCAGCAGCTGGGGACCTTCCTACGAGCAGTACTTC.

The V call is TRBV14, the J call TRBJ2-3, with D perhaps assigned TRBD1 or TRBD2 (5 bases each). Germline CDR1 SGHDN, CDR2 FVKESK. This CDR3 has 15 residues. V lost 5 bases, J lost 0 bases, and 12 bases lay in between. CDR3 nucleotides: TGTGCCAGCAGCAAGGGGACGGCTAGCACAGATACGCAGTATTTT. It codes for CASSKGTASTDTQYF.

This clone was recorded once. The chain is built from TRBV10-3 and TRBJ2-7; no definite D call. Germline loops: CDR1 ENHRY, CDR2 SYGVKD. The CDR3 spans 11 residues. Trimming left V 11 bases short and J 3 bases short, with 11 bases between. CDR3 DNA: TGTGCCTCTGGGTCGGGCTACGAGCAGTACTTC. As protein: CASGSGYEQYF.

The rearrangement links TRBV7-2 to TRBJ2-7; 8 bases agree with TRBD2. This CDR3 spans 14 amino acids. Losses at the gene ends were 5 bases for V and 5 bases for J; bases not matched to a gene: 8. Germline V gene lookup returns CDR1 SGHTA and CDR2 FQGNSA. The CDR3 DNA sequence: TGTGCCAGCAGCCCGACAATACTAGCGGACGAGCAGTACTTC. It encodes CASSPTILADEQYF.

In this sample, this clone turned up once. The chain has TRBV6-1 and TRBJ1-5; D remains ambiguous. V lost 3 bases and J lost 0, with 9 bases in between. CDR1 and CDR2 from the germline V gene are MNHNS and SASEGT. The CDR3 length is 15 residues. CDR3 sequence reads: CASSELGFSNQPQHF. The CDR3 DNA reads as TGTGCCAGCAGTGAGTTGGGATTTAGCAATCAGCCCCAGCATTTT.

V and J are TRBV5-4 and TRBJ2-5; either TRBD1 or TRBD2 may supply D (7 bases each). The CDR3 extends over 15 amino acids. V was clipped by 3 bases and J by 4 bases, with 16 bases between them. Germline V lookup: CDR1 SGHNT, CDR2 YYREEE (reference sequence). The CDR3 nucleotides are TGTGCCAGCAGCTCATGGGGAGGGACAGTAGAGACCCAGTACTTC. The encoded protein is CASSSWGGTVETQYF.

The chain links TRBV29-1 to TRBJ2-7; 7 bases are a match to TRBD2. CDR1 and CDR2 from the germline V gene are SQVTM and ANQGSEA. This CDR3 comprises 13 residues. J lost 7 bases, V lost 2 bases, and 8 bases had no gene match. The DNA for the CDR3 is TGCAGCGTTGAAATGGAGCTAGCGGCGGAGCAGTACTTC. It is translated as CSVEMELAAEQYF.

As concerns this clone: The same CDR3 can be traced to other DNA sequences in this sample. The chain couples TRBV30 to TRBJ1-1; TRBD1 might be the D (5 bases). The CDR3 runs 14 residues. The germline gives CDR1 GTSNPN, CDR2 SVGIG (reference sequence). V lost 0 bases to trimming and J lost 4 bases, with 12 bases between them. Written as DNA, the CDR3 is TGTGCCTGGAGTGTACTGGGGGGTTCCACTGAAGCTTTCTTT. This gives the protein CAWSVLGGSTEAFF. Combining the CDR3 with reference TRBV30 and TRBJ1-1 gives the whole variable domain SQTIHQWPATLVQPVGSPLSLECTVEGTSNPNLYWYRQAAGRGLQLLFYSVGIGQISSEVPQNLSASRPQDRQFILSSKKLLLSDSGFYLCAWSVLGGSTEAFFGQGTRLTVV.

This sequence joins TRBV6-5 and TRBJ2-3; TRBD2 matches at 10 bases. The germline gives CDR1 MNHEY, CDR2 SVGAGI. The junction had 6 bases not matched to a gene; V was cut back by 5 bases and J by 4 bases. The CDR3 is made up of 15 amino acids. The chain's CDR3 is CASSASGGVSDTQYF. The CDR3 DNA sequence: TGTGCCAGCAGTGCCAGCGGGGGGGTATCAGATACGCAGTATTTT.

CDR3 DNA sequence: TGTGCCAGCAGCTTAGACACCGGGATTGAAGCTTTCTTT. This gives the protein CASSLDTGIEAFF. The V and J genes are TRBV7-9 and TRBJ1-1; D gene ambiguous. In germline, CDR1 is SEHNR, CDR2 FQNEAQ (reference sequence). The V end lost 1 base, the J end lost 7 bases, and 10 bases lay between the germline ends. This CDR3 comprises 13 residues.

V and J are TRBV9 and TRBJ2-7; D perhaps matches TRBD2 (6 bases). With 3 bases removed from V and 2 bases from J, the gap between germline ends came to 15 bases. This CDR3 has 15 residues. Looked up from germline, CDR1 is SGDLS and CDR2 is YYNGEE. CDR3 loop: CASSAGGSWPYEQYF. The CDR3 nucleotides are TGTGCCAGCAGCGCAGGAGGGAGCTGGCCCTACGAGCAGTACTTC. The whole variable domain, filled in from reference TRBV9 and TRBJ2-7, reads DSGVTQTPKHLITATGQRVTLRCSPRSGDLSVYWYQQSLDQGLQFLIQYYNGEERAKGNILERFSAQQFPDLHSELNLSSLELGDSALYFCASSAGGSWPYEQYFGPGTRLTVT.